Detailed here is one TCR beta chain. Profiling relied on immunoSEQ multiplex PCR, and the TCRdb table lists in-frame clones only, not all of them. The sample carries some 73,000 clones, 85% to 90% recorded once. This entry comes from a study of OX40 agonist ivuxolimab in advanced cancers. Study-level information: Dose-escalation patients had hepatocellular carcinoma, melanoma, renal cell or head and neck cancer.

The V end was cut by 2 bases, the J end by 4 bases, with 17 bases between. This CDR3 is 16 amino acids long. CDR1 is MNHEY and CDR2 is SMNVEV in the germline V gene (reference sequence). The chain links TRBV27 to TRBJ1-2; D is possibly TRBD1 (6 bases). This TCR was recovered from an adult with an advanced solid tumor such as melanoma, head and neck, liver or kidney cancer. Sequenced here: CD4+ or CD8+ T cells sorted from blood, sampled in a trial of the OX40 agonist ivuxolimab. The CDR3 reads CASSLKGVPNFYGYTF. Written as DNA, the CDR3 is TGTGCCAGCAGTTTAAAGGGGGTACCCAACTTCTATGGCTACACCTTC.